Listed here are 3 T cell receptor beta chains from one sample, sequenced in a study of shared clonotypes between healthy human individuals. Generated by immunoSEQ multiplex PCR, the TCRdb table keeps only in-frame clones and is missing some. The data hold over a million clones, with roughly 98% observed a single time. Specimen: naive CD4+ T cells sorted from blood. Subset indicated: CD45RA+ positively selected. These receptors came from a man under 40 in good health.

The gene calls are TRBV7-9 and TRBJ2-3; D is undetermined. The CDR3 spans 14 residues. V lost 4 bases and J lost 1, with 9 bases in between. Germline lookup yields CDR1 SEHNR and CDR2 FQNEAQ (reference sequence). The CDR3 loop reads CASSYSAGTDTQYF. CDR3 bases: TGTGCCAGCAGCTACAGCGCGGGCACAGATACGCAGTATTTT.

The chain carries TRBV6-1 and TRBJ1-1, with D uncertain. This CDR3 region has 13 residues. Trimming took off 3 bases at V and 4 bases at J, with 9 bases between the two ends. Germline CDR1 reads MNHNS; CDR2 reads SASEGT. CDR3 bases: TGTGCCAGCAGTGACGGGGTACGCACTGAAGCTTTCTTT. Translation gives CASSDGVRTEAFF.

The rearrangement uses TRBV4-2 and TRBJ2-7; TRBD1 matches 12 bases. CDR3 size: 15 residues. Germline lookup yields CDR1 LGHNA and CDR2 YNFKEQ. J lost 6 bases, V lost 6 bases, and 9 bases had no gene match. The CDR3 sequence is CASSDRDRGPFEQYF. CDR3 in DNA: TGTGCCAGCAGTGACCGGGACAGGGGGCCTTTCGAGCAGTACTTC.